Listed below are T cell receptor beta chains from one sample, sequenced in a study of blood T cell repertoires in COVID-19. The assay was immunoSEQ multiplex PCR, and TCRdb's table has in-frame clones only and misses some. The sample yields roughly 140,000 clones, 70% to 85% seen once. The sample consisted of peripheral blood. The receptors were gathered from a human donor in a cohort sampled during active COVID-19. CDR3s include the opening cysteine and the closing phenylalanine or tryptophan. Fields, in order: D gene, J gene, clone size, V gene, CDR3 DNA, CDR3 protein. The D gene is left open where the match is weak. Size values are once, few and many counts, or a class for expanded clones, and some rows have none.

- TRBJ2-3 - TRBV2 TGTGCCAGCAGTGGCCTCGGGGGCGGGGGTATTGGCACAGATACGCAGTATTTT CASSGLGGGGIGTDTQYF
- TRBJ1-5 - TRBV7-2 TGTGCCAGCAGCTTATCCTTGGGGGGATTTGGCAATCAGCCCCAGCATTTT CASSLSLGGFGNQPQHF
TRBD1 TRBJ1-6 - TRBV30 TGTGCCTGGAGTCCTCTCGGGACAGCTTATAATTCACCCCTCCACTTT CAWSPLGTAYNSPLHF
- TRBJ2-4 - TRBV2 TGTGCCAGCAGTGAACGGTCCAAAAACATTCAGTACTTC CASSERSKNIQYF
- TRBJ1-2 - TRBV6-5 TGTGCCAGCAGTTACCGTTCTGGGGGGGGCTACACCTTC CASSYRSGGGYTF
- TRBJ1-5 - TRBV27 TGTGCCAGCAGTTTTTCGAATCAGCCCCAGCATTTT CASSFSNQPQHF
TRBD1 TRBJ1-2 few TRBV5-6 TGTGCCAGCACCCCGGGGACAGCCTATGGCTACACCTTC CASTPGTAYGYTF
TRBD1 TRBJ2-3 - TRBV2 TGTGCCAGCAGAAAAACGACAGGGGGCAGCACAGATACGCAGTATTTT CASRKTTGGSTDTQYF
- TRBJ2-1 - TRBV6-5 TGTGCCAGCAAGCAAAGCCCAGGGGAAAACAATGAGCAGTTCTTC CASKQSPGENNEQFF
- TRBJ1-1 - TRBV12-5 TGTGCTAGTGGGCCCCGTAGGAACACTGAAGCTTTCTTT CASGPRRNTEAFF
TRBD2 TRBJ2-3 - TRBV27 TGTGCCAGCAGTCCCCGGCTAGCGGGGGTGAGCACAGATACGCAGTATTTT CASSPRLAGVSTDTQYF
- TRBJ2-6 once TRBV5-1 TGCGCCAGCAGCTTTGAGGGCTCTGGGGCCAACGTCCTGACTTTC CASSFEGSGANVLTF
TRBD1 TRBJ1-1 - TRBV5-1 TGCGCCAGCAGCTTGGGGGACAGGGTAACTGAAGCTTTCTTT CASSLGDRVTEAFF
TRBD2 TRBJ2-5 - TRBV9 TGTGCCAGCAGCCCTCGTACGGCGGGGGGAGAAGAGACCCAGTACTTC CASSPRTAGGEETQYF
TRBD2 TRBJ2-1 - TRBV5-1 TGCGCCAGCAGCTTTAAGGGACTAGCGGGGGACAATGAGCAGTTCTTC CASSFKGLAGDNEQFF
- TRBJ1-2 - TRBV6-2/TRBV6-3 TGTGCCAGCAGTAAGCCCTCCGCAGGCCTGGTTAACTATGGCTACACCTTC CASSKPSAGLVNYGYTF
TRBD1 TRBJ2-7 - TRBV11-2 TGTGCCAGCAGCAATCCGACAGGGGACGAGCAGTACTTC CASSNPTGDEQYF
- TRBJ1-2 - TRBV23-1 TGCGCCAGCAGTCAACCCAAAACAGGGTGGGGTGGCTACACCTTC CASSQPKTGWGGYTF
TRBD2 TRBJ2-3 - TRBV11-2 TGTGCCAGCAGCTTATATGCGACTAGCGGGGGGCCAATGTCAGATACGCAGTATTTT CASSLYATSGGPMSDTQYF
- TRBJ2-4 - TRBV6-2/TRBV6-3 TGTGCCAGCAGTTACTCCGGGCAGGGAGGAAGGCTAGCCAAAAACATTCAGTACTTC CASSYSGQGGRLAKNIQYF
- TRBJ2-5 - TRBV6-5 TGTGCCAGCAGGGGGCCGGAGGAGACCCAGTACTTC CASRGPEETQYF
- TRBJ2-5 few TRBV9 TGTGCCAGCAGCCTCCAGGGGAACCAAGAGACCCAGTACTTC CASSLQGNQETQYF